The present TCR beta chain was sequenced within a study of blood T cell repertoires in COVID-19. Study-level background: Specimens from acute and convalescent COVID-19 originated in the United States, Italy and Spain. From T cells, B-cell-depleted T cells, or PBMCs came the material, which was cDNA or gDNA.

In the authors' workflow: Cell counts per sample came from amplifying reference gene primers. Sequencing used immunoSEQ multiplex PCR; TCRdb keeps in-frame clones, though not all of them. V and J calls and clone size come straight from that table; D and trimming were deduced from the DNA. The sample carries 95,000 to 150,000 clones, over 80% recorded once. Germline CDR1 reads SGHTA; CDR2 reads FQGNSA. V was trimmed by 1 base and J by 2 bases, leaving 7 bases between them. The CDR3 contains 14 residues. In its sample, this clone was seen once. The sample was peripheral blood. The chain uses TRBV7-2 and TRBJ2-3; D gene ambiguous. The origin of this receptor is a woman in her seventies with acute or convalescent COVID-19. This CDR3 reads CASSLEHPTDTQYF. CDR3 DNA: TGTGCCAGCAGCTTAGAGCACCCCACAGATACGCAGTATTTT.